One sample yielded the 11 T cell receptor beta chains listed below, sequenced in a study of blood T cell repertoires in COVID-19. Using immunoSEQ multiplex PCR, the repertoire was profiled, and TCRdb retains in-frame clones only, with some absent. The sample lists 250,000 or so clones, around 84% occurring once. The source material was PBMCs or T cells enriched from blood (not recorded which). All receptors come from a woman in her forties or fifties who had recovered from COVID-19.

Comment on this clone: A far larger clone differs by one base, so this is likely a read error. The CDR3 protein is CASRGLANTGELFF. The CDR3 bases are TGTGCCAGCAGGGGACTAGCGAACACCGGGGAGCTGTTTTTT. V usage is TRBV7-3 and J usage is TRBJ2-2; the match to TRBD2 covers 8 bases. The CDR3 totals 14 residues. Trimming took 6 bases from V and 0 from J; bases not matched to a gene: 0. Germline V CDR1 and CDR2: SGHTA, FQGTGA.

This chain connects TRBV5-4 to TRBJ1-2; 10 bases match TRBD1. V shed 5 bases and J 2 bases; nucleotides not matched to a gene: 6. The CDR3 is made up of 15 amino acids. The germline CDR1 and CDR2 sequences are SGHNT and YYREEE (reference sequence). Written as DNA, the CDR3 is TGTGCCAGCAGAGAGCCGGGACAGGGGAACTATGGCTACACCTTC. It is translated as CASREPGQGNYGYTF.

The rearrangement uses TRBV14 and TRBJ2-3, with D maybe TRBD1 (5 bases). CDR3 size: 15 residues. Germline-derived CDR1 and CDR2 are SGHDN and FVKESK. V lost 4 bases, J lost 1 base, and 12 bases lay in between. The CDR3 DNA is TGTGCCAGCAGCCCTCAGGTGGGGCGCACAGATACGCAGTATTTT. It yields the protein CASSPQVGRTDTQYF.

This rearrangement joins TRBV9 to TRBJ2-3; TRBD2 agrees at 11 bases. The CDR3 is made up of 17 amino acids. V lost 3 bases to trimming and J lost 7 bases; unmatched junction nucleotides: 13. Germline values: CDR1 SGDLS, CDR2 YYNGEE. CDR3 sequence: CASSGQRLAGGLNTQYF. DNA of the CDR3: TGTGCCAGCAGCGGACAGAGGCTAGCGGGAGGTCTGAATACGCAGTATTTT.

This clone was seen only once. In nucleotides, the CDR3 is TGTGCCAGCAGCTTGCAGGGGGTTCACGAGCAGTACTTC. It specifies CASSLQGVHEQYF. The V call is TRBV11-1, the J call TRBJ2-7; 7 bases fit TRBD1. V lost 3 bases to trimming and J lost 5 bases; unmatched junction nucleotides: 4. CDR3 length equals 13 residues. Germline V lookup: CDR1 SGHAT, CDR2 FQDESV (reference sequence).

The chain combines TRBV2 with TRBJ2-7; D gene ambiguous. CDR1 SNHLY and CDR2 FYNNEI come from the germline V gene. The CDR3 is 13 residues long. Between the trimmed V and J ends, which lost 1 base and 4 bases, there was a span of 8 bases. CDR3 nucleotide sequence: TGTGCCAGCAGTGAAGAGTTCGGGTACGAGCAGTACTTC. Translation gives CASSEEFGYEQYF.

The chain links TRBV27 to TRBJ1-2; 9 bases align to TRBD1. The CDR3 is made up of 14 amino acids. V lost 10 bases, J lost 8 bases, and 14 bases stayed unmatched. Germline lookup yields CDR1 MNHEY and CDR2 SMNVEV (reference sequence). CDR3 DNA sequence: TGTGCCACTCGTGGGGGACAGGGAGAGGAGGGCTACACCTTC. Encoded protein: CATRGGQGEEGYTF.

The V call is TRBV28, the J call TRBJ1-2, with 7 bases fitting TRBD1. V was clipped by 5 bases and J by 5 bases; unmatched bases: 8. Looked up from germline, CDR1 is MDHEN and CDR2 is SYDVKM. This CDR3 contains 14 residues. CDR3: CASSDSDRRYGYTF. CDR3 DNA sequence: TGTGCCAGCAGTGACTCGGACAGGAGGTATGGCTACACCTTC.

In this sample, this clone turned up once. The V call is TRBV30, the J call TRBJ1-1; D unresolved. The CDR3 consists of 12 residues. The V gene lost 1 base and the J gene lost 7 bases, with 10 bases spanning the gap. The V gene's germline CDR1 is GTSNPN and CDR2 SVGIG (reference sequence). CDR3: CAWSEARSEAFF. The DNA of the CDR3 is TGTGCCTGGAGTGAGGCTAGGAGTGAAGCTTTCTTT.

Only one count was recorded for this clone. The chain carries TRBV10-3 and TRBJ2-3; 14 nucleotides agree with TRBD2. In germline, CDR1 is ENHRY, CDR2 SYGVKD. After removal of 6 bases from V and 2 bases from J, the junction contained 7 bases not matched to a gene. This CDR3 spans 17 amino acids. In DNA, the CDR3 is TGTGCCATCAGCCCGGGACTAGCGGGAGTGGCCACAGATACGCAGTATTTT. Translating it yields CAISPGLAGVATDTQYF.

The rearrangement joins TRBV5-4 to TRBJ2-7; the match to TRBD2 covers 9 bases. The CDR3 is made up of 16 amino acids. Germline V CDR1 and CDR2: SGHNT, YYREEE (reference sequence). The V gene end was trimmed by 4 bases and the J gene end by 3 bases; junction bases not matched to a gene: 11. DNA of the CDR3: TGTGCCAGCAGCCCAACGCACGGCGGGAGGGGCTACGAGCAGTACTTC. This sequence encodes CASSPTHGGRGYEQYF.